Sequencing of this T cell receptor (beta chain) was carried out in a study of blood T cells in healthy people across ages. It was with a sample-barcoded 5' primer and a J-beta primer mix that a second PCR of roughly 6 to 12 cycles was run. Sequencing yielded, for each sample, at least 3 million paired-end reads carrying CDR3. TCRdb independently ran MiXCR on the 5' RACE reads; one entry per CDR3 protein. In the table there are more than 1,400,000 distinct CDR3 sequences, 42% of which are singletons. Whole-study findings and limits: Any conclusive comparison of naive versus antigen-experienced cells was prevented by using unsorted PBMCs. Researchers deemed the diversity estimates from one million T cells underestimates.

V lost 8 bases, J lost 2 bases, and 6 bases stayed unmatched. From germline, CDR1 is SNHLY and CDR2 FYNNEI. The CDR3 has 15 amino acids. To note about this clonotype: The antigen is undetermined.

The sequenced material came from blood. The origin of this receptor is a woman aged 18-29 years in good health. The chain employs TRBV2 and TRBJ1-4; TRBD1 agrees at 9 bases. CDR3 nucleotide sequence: TGTGCCAGCCAACAGGGGGCCGCGACTAATGAAAAACTGTTTTTT. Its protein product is CASQQGAATNEKLFF.